The clone carrying this T cell receptor beta chain was counted between two and nine times. These data originate in a study of shared T cell receptors in the human thymus. Libraries were prepared by immunoSEQ multiplex PCR; TCRdb keeps only in-frame clonotypes and omits some of them. The sample carries just under 550,000 clones, approximately 78% recorded once. This CDR3 is 13 amino acids long. V dropped 3 bases and J dropped 5 bases, with 7 bases sitting between them. Germline CDR1 reads SGHAT; CDR2 reads FQNNGV. This sample also appeared in a second study, on human thymus T cells. That publication notes: Thymic repertoires overlap heavily among unrelated individuals, related research has reported.

This chain uses TRBV11-2 with TRBJ2-2; D unresolved. The sequence was obtained from a boy under two years old with a congenital heart defect. Source material: thymocytes. The CDR3 loop is CASSFRGTGELFF. The CDR3 region has the DNA TGTGCCAGCAGCTTTAGAGGTACCGGGGAGCTGTTTTTT.